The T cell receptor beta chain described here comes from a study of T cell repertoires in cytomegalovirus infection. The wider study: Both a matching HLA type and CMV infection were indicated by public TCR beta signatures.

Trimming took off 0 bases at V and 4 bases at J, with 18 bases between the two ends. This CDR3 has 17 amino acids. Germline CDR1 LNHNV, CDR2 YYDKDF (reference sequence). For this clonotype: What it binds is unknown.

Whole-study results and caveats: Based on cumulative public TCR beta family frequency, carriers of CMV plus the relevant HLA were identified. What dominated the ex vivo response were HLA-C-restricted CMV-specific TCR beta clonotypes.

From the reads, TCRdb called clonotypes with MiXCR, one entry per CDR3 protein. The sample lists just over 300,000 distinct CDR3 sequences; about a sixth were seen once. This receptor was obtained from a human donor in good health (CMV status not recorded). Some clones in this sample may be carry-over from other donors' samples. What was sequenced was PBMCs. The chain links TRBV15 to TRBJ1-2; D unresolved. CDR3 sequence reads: CATSREGWEGRVYGYTF. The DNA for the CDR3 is TGTGCCACCAGCAGAGAGGGGTGGGAGGGTCGGGTCTATGGCTACACCTTC.